These 9 T cell receptor beta chains share one sample of origin, sequenced in a study of early T cells in non-severe SARS-CoV-2 infection. TCRdb reanalysed the 5' RACE reads using MiXCR and keeps one entry per CDR3 protein. The sample holds tens of thousands of distinct CDR3 sequences, 13% seen once. The specimen sequenced was whole blood. Receptors were obtained from an adult who was a healthcare worker with PCR-confirmed SARS-CoV-2 infection or an uninfected control (not recorded which).

The sample holds a few counts of this clonotype. J is TRBJ1-5 and V is TRBV7-2; 8 bases fit TRBD1. The CDR3 spans 15 residues. The ends lost 5 bases at V and 2 bases at J; junction bases unmatched: 5. CDR1 and CDR2 from the germline V gene are SGHTA and FQGNSA. The CDR3 bases are TGTGCCAGCAGCCCCGTCAGGGGGCGCAATCAGCCCCAGCATTTT. It translates to CASSPVRGRNQPQHF.

The chain employs TRBV20-1 and TRBJ2-7; D may be TRBD1 or TRBD2 (7 bases each). The V and J ends lost 1 base and 4 bases respectively, with 17 bases between them. The CDR3 consists of 15 residues. The germline gives CDR1 DFQATT, CDR2 SNEGSKA (reference sequence). As DNA, the CDR3 is TGCAGTGCTAGAGCGCGGGGGACAGTCCAGTACGAGCAGTACTTC. Its protein is CSARARGTVQYEQYF.

This chain links TRBV20-1 with TRBJ1-1, with TRBD1 matching 10 bases. Germline CDR1 and CDR2: DFQATT and SNEGSKA (reference sequence). J gave up 7 bases and V 2 bases, and 7 bases lay outside the gene matches. The CDR3 consists of 14 residues. The DNA for the CDR3 is TGCAGTGCTAGATCTAGACAGGGGGCCGGTGAAGCTTTCTTT. Translated, it gives CSARSRQGAGEAFF.

The rearrangement links TRBV27 to TRBJ2-1; 9 bases are a match to TRBD2. The germline V gene has CDR1 MNHEY and CDR2 SMNVEV (reference sequence). J gave up 0 bases and V 5 bases, and 2 bases lay outside the gene matches. CDR3 length equals 15 residues. CDR3 bases: TGTGCCAGCAGTGTAGCGGGAGTCTCCTACAATGAGCAGTTCTTC. This sequence encodes CASSVAGVSYNEQFF.

The chain links TRBV10-3 to TRBJ1-2; unclear D gene. The CDR3 totals 14 residues. V lost 0 bases and J lost 6, with 11 bases in between. The germline CDR1 and CDR2 sequences are ENHRY and SYGVKD. The CDR3 DNA reads as TGTGCCATCAGTGAGTCAAGGTCGTACGATGGCTACACCTTC. It codes for CAISESRSYDGYTF.

The chain couples TRBV5-1 to TRBJ2-2; D is undetermined. CDR1 and CDR2 from the germline V gene are SGHRS and YFSETQ. This CDR3 region has 13 residues. The V gene lost 0 bases and the J gene lost 7 bases, with 7 bases spanning the gap. For the CDR3, the DNA is TGCGCCAGCAGCTTGGCCTTAGTCGGGGAGCTGTTTTTT. Its protein is CASSLALVGELFF.

This clonotype was observed many times. The chain has TRBV15 and TRBJ2-2; TRBD1 matches 7 bases. The CDR3 runs to 14 residues. CDR1 LNHNV and CDR2 YYDKDF come from the germline V gene (reference sequence). V shed 1 base and J 5 bases; nucleotides not matched to a gene: 1. The CDR3 spells CATSRGTGTGELFF. As DNA, the CDR3 is TGTGCCACCAGCAGAGGGACAGGTACCGGGGAGCTGTTTTTT.

This clonotype has at least ten counts. The V gene is TRBV6-5, the J gene TRBJ2-5; TRBD2 is a possible D gene (5 bases). Trimming removed 1 base at V and 2 bases at J, with 14 bases between. Germline assignment: CDR1 MNHEY and CDR2 SVGAGI. This CDR3 is built from 16 residues. CDR3 region: CASSYYETRGQETQYF. The CDR3 nucleotides are TGTGCCAGCAGTTACTATGAAACTCGCGGGCAAGAGACCCAGTACTTC.

The rearrangement uses TRBV20-1 and TRBJ2-3, with no clear D. CDR3 length: 14 residues. Looked up from germline, CDR1 is DFQATT and CDR2 is SNEGSKA (reference sequence). Trimming removed 3 bases at V and 0 bases at J, with 10 bases between. CDR3 sequence reads: CSARSGPSTDTQYF. As DNA, the CDR3 is TGCAGTGCTAGGTCAGGCCCTAGCACAGATACGCAGTATTTT.